This T cell receptor (beta chain) originates from a study of cytomegalovirus exposure and HLA in healthy donors. About the study: An analysis done earlier identified about 100 million unique TCR beta sequences from about 179 million T cells.

As to this clone: Its antigen is as yet unknown.

Findings and limits, study-wide: A prior analysis recorded that most TCR beta V segments were productive about 90% or about 30% of the time. A cluster of highly shared sequence variants was likely a sequencing artifact.

This PCR relied on a set of 60 Vbeta primers and 13 Jbeta primers. Per the authors' pipeline: About 9.9 million shared chains were among roughly 81 million unique TCR beta chains counted in a later analysis. Clones were sequenced by immunoSEQ multiplex PCR, and TCRdb holds only the in-frame ones, with some missing. V and J calls and clone size are copied from that table; D and trimming were computed from the DNA. The data contain hundreds of thousands of clones, about 83% of them singletons. J was trimmed by 8 bases and V by 2 bases; bases with no gene match: 11. CDR1 and CDR2 from the germline V gene are SEHNR and FQNEAQ (reference sequence). CDR3 length: 17 residues.

What was sequenced was PBMCs. The origin of this receptor is a man aged 35 to 55 in good health and CMV-seronegative. V usage is TRBV7-9 and J usage is TRBJ2-1; 11 bases match TRBD2. The CDR3 reads CASSLRGLAARFYEQFF. CDR3 DNA sequence: TGTGCCAGCAGCTTAAGGGGACTAGCGGCAAGATTCTATGAGCAGTTCTTC.